Sequencing of this TCR beta chain was carried out in a study of T cells after yellow fever vaccination. On the study more broadly: SMART-Seq v4 Ultra Low Input prepared libraries from low-cell fractions.

Study-wide results and caveats: On re-exposure, the response was weaker but peaked faster, at day 5 versus 15.

As to this clonotype: Its antigen is unknown.

UMIs were added to TCR cDNA along with a universal primer site when it was made by 5'RACE template switching. MiXCR was run by TCRdb on the 5' RACE reads, yielding one entry per CDR3 protein. The sample gives some 240,000 distinct CDR3 sequences, less than 3.5% of which show up once; 3.2% is in the top ten. This CDR3 contains 14 residues. Germline V CDR1 and CDR2: GTSNPN, SVGIG (reference sequence). The V segment lost 3 bases and the J segment 2 bases; nucleotides outside the gene matches: 6. The specimen was CD4+ T cells sorted from PBMCs, collected 10 days after the yellow fever booster vaccination. The receptor's source is a man in his late teens or twenties who received the YFV17D yellow fever vaccine. The chain carries TRBV30 and TRBJ1-2; 7 bases line up with TRBD1. CDR3 loop: CAWRRGQRNYGYTF. CDR3 nucleotide sequence: TGTGCCTGGAGGCGGGGACAGCGAAACTATGGCTACACCTTC.